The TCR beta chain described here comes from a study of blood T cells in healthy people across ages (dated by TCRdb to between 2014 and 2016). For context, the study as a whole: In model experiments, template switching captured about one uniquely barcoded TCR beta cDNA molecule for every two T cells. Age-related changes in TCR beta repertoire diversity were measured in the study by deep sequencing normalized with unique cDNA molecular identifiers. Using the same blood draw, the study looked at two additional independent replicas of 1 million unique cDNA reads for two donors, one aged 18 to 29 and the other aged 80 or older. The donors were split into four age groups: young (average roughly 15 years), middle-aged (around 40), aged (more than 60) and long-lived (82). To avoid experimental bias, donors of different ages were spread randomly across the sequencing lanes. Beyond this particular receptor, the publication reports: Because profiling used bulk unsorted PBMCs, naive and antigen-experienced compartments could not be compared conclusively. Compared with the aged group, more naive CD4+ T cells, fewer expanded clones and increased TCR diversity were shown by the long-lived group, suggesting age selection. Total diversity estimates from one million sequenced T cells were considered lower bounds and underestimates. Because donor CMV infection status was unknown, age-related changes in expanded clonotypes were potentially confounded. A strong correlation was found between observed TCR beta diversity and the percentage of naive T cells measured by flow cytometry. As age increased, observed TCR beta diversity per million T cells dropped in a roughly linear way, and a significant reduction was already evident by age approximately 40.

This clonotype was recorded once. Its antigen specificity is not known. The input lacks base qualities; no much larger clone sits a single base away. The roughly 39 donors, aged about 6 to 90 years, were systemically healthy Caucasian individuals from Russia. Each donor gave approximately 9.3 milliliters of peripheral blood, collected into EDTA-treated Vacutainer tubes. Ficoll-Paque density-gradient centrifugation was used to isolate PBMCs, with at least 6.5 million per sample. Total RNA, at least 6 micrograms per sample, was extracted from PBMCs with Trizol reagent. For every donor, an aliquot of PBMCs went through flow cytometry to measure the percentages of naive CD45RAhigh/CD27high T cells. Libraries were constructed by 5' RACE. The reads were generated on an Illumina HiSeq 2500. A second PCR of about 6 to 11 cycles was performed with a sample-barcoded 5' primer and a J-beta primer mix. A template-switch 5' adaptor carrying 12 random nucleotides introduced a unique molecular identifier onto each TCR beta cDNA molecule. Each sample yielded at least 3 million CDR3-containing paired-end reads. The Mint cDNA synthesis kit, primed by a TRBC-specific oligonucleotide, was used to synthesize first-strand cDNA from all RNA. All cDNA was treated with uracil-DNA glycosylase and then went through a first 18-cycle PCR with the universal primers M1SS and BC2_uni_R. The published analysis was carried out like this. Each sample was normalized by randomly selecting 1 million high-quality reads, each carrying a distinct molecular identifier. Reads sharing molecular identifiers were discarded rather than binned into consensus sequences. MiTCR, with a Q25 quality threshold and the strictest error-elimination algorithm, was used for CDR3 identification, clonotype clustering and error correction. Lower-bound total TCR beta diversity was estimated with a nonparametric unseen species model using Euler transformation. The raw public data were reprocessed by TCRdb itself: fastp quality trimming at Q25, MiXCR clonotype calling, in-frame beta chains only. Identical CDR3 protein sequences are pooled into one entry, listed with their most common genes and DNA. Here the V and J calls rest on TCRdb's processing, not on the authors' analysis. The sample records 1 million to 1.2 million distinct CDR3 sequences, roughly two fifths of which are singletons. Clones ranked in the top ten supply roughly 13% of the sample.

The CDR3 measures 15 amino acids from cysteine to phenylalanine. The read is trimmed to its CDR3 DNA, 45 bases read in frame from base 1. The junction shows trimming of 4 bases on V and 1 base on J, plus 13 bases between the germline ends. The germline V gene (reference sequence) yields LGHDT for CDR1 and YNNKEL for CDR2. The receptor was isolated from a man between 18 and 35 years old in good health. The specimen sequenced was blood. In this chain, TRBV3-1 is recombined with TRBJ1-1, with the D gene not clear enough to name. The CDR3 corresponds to CASSRGPRENTEAFF. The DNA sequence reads TGTGCCAGCAGCCGAGGACCTCGAGAGAACACTGAAGCTTTCTTT.